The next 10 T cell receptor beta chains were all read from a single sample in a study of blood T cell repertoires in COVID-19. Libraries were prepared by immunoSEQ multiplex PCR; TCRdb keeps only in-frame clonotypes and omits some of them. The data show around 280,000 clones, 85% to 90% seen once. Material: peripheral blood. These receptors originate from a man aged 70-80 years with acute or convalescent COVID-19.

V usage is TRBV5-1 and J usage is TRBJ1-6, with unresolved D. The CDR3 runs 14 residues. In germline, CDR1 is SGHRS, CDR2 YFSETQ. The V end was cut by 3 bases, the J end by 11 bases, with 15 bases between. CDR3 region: CASSSGEGMAPLHF. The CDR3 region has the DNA TGCGCCAGCAGCTCCGGCGAGGGAATGGCACCCCTCCACTTT.

Here the CDR3 DNA reads TGTGCCAGCAGCTGGGAGAATTCACCCCTCCACTTT. Amino acid sequence: CASSWENSPLHF. The chain employs TRBV6-5 and TRBJ1-6; no reliable D call. Trimming cost V 6 bases and J 7 bases, with 7 bases left between them. This CDR3 spans 12 amino acids. CDR1 and CDR2 (germline): MNHEY, SVGAGI.

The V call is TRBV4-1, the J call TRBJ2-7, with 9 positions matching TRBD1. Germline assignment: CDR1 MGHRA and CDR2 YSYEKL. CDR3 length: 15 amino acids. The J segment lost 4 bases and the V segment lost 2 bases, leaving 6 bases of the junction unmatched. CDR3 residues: CASSQTGTGLYEQYF. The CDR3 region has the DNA TGCGCCAGCAGCCAAACCGGGACAGGGCTATACGAGCAGTACTTC.

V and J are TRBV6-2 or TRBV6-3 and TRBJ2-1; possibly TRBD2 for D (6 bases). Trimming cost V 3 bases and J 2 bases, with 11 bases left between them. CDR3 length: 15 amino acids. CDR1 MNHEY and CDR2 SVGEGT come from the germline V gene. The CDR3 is CASSYPGGTYNEQFF. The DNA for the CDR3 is TGTGCCAGCAGTTATCCCGGGGGTACCTACAATGAGCAGTTCTTC.

CDR3 sequence (DNA): TGTGCCAGCAGCCCGCCGGGGTCCTACGAGCAGTACTTC. It translates to CASSPPGSYEQYF. The rearrangement uses TRBV5-4 and TRBJ2-7; D might be TRBD2 (5 bases). The CDR3 sequence is 13 residues long. Trimming removed 4 bases at V and 1 base at J, with 9 bases between. CDR1 is SGHNT, CDR2 YYREEE, per germline (reference sequence).

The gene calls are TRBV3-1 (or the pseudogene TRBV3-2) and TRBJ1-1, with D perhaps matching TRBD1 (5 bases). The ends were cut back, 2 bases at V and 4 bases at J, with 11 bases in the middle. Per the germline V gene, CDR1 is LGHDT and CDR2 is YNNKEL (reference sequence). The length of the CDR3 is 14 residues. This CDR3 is CASSQQGIGTEAFF. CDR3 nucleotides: TGTGCCAGCAGCCAACAGGGTATCGGCACTGAAGCTTTCTTT.

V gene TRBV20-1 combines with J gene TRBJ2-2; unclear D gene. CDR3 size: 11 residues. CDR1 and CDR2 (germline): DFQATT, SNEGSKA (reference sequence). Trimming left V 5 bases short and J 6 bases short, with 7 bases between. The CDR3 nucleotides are TGCAGTGCTTCTAGAGCCGGGGAGCTGTTTTTT. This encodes CSASRAGELFF.

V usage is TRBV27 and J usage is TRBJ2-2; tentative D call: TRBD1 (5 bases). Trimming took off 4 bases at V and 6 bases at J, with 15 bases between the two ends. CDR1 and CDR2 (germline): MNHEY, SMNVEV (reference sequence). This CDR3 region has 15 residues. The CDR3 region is CASSSQGRGAGELFF. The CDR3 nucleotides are TGTGCCAGCAGTTCTCAGGGTAGAGGCGCCGGGGAGCTGTTTTTT.

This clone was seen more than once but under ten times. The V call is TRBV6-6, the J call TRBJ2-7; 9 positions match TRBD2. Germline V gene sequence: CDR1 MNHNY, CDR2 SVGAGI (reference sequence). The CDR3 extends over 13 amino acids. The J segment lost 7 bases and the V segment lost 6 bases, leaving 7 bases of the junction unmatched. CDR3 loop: CASRPPSGVEQYF. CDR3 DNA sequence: TGTGCCAGCAGACCCCCTAGCGGGGTAGAGCAGTACTTC.

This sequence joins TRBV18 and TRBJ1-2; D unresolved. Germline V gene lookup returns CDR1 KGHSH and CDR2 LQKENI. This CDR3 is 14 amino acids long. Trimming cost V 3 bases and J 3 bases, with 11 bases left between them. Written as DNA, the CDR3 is TGTGCCAGCTCACCGGTACAGTCTGACTATGGCTACACCTTC. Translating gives CASSPVQSDYGYTF. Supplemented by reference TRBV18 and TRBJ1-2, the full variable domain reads NAGVMQNPRHLVRRRGQEARLRCSPMKGHSHVYWYRQLPEEGLKFMVYLQKENIIDESGMPKERFSAEFPKEGPSILRIQQVVRGDSAAYFCASSPVQSDYGYTFGSGTRLTVV.